This TCR beta chain was found in a study of cytomegalovirus exposure and HLA in healthy donors. Overall study results and limits: TCR beta chains associated with HLA were, in a later analysis, more clonally expanded than equally common others.

This clone was detected a few times. Antigen unknown. The PCR contained 60 Vbeta and 13 Jbeta primers. Generated by immunoSEQ multiplex PCR, the TCRdb table keeps only in-frame clones and is missing some. The table includes some 200,000 clones, roughly 80% detected once. Germline V gene lookup returns CDR1 MGHRA and CDR2 YSYEKL. V dropped 0 bases and J dropped 3 bases, with 11 bases sitting between them. The CDR3 runs to 16 residues. This TCR was sampled from a girl aged 2-10 years in good health and CMV-seronegative. What was sequenced was PBMCs. This rearrangement joins TRBV4-1 to TRBJ2-2; D is perhaps TRBD2 (6 bases). CDR3 protein: CASSQENWEDTGELFF. CDR3 sequence (DNA): TGCGCCAGCAGCCAAGAGAATTGGGAGGACACCGGGGAGCTGTTTTTT.